This record looks at one TCR beta chain sequence and its context. As yet, its antigen is unknown. The data were obtained in a study of a mutant IDH1 vaccine in newly diagnosed glioma. This CDR3 has 15 amino acids. Germline CDR1 reads SGHVS; CDR2 reads FQNEAQ. Trimming cost V 5 bases and J 4 bases; bases outside gene matches: 10. Method: immunoSEQ multiplex PCR; TCRdb's copy keeps in-frame clones and lacks some. The sample shows 60,000 to 85,000 clones, around 85% of them seen only once. The sample's time point: week 23, last vaccination. Every vaccine dose comprised 300 ug of mutant IDH1 20-mer peptide plus topical imiquimod.

The TCR originated in a woman aged 45-65 years with glioma. V gene TRBV7-8 combines with J gene TRBJ2-5; TRBD1 aligns across 7 bases. Sample: PBMCs, taken from a glioma patient whose treatment included an IDH1 peptide vaccine. CDR3 residues: CASSTDRDFGETQYF. CDR3 in DNA: TGTGCCAGCAGCACCGACAGGGATTTCGGAGAGACCCAGTACTTC.